One and the same sample provided the 2 T cell receptor beta chains below, sequenced in a study of response to subunit inactivated influenza vaccine. In TCRdb, the RT-PCR reads were re-called with MiXCR into one record per CDR3 protein. The table lists approximately 530,000 distinct CDR3 sequences, approximately 7.8% of them singletons. The source material was PBMCs from blood, sampled around 25 months after vaccination. The receptor source for this set is a man between 45 and 75 years old who received an inactivated influenza vaccine.

This clonotype was detected ten times or more. V is TRBV7-8 and J is TRBJ2-7; TRBD2 might be the D (5 bases). V was clipped by 5 bases and J by 0 bases, with 5 bases between them. The CDR3 contains 12 residues. Looked up from germline, CDR1 is SGHVS and CDR2 is FQNEAQ. The CDR3, as DNA: TGTGCCAGCAGCGAGGGCTCCTACGAGCAGTACTTC. Translation: CASSEGSYEQYF. The whole variable domain, remainder taken from reference TRBV7-8 and TRBJ2-7, is GAGVSQSPRYKVAKRGQDVALRCDPISGHVSLFWYQQALGQGPEFLTYFQNEAQLDKSGLPSDRFFAERPEGSVSTLKIQRTQQEDSAVYLCASSEGSYEQYFGPGTRLTVT.

The chain uses TRBV6-2 or TRBV6-3 and TRBJ2-7; D call uncertain. The V and J ends lost 2 bases and 7 bases respectively, with 9 bases between them. In germline, CDR1 is MNHEY, CDR2 SVGEGT. The CDR3 sequence is 12 residues long. CDR3 in amino acids: CASSYVTTEQYF. The CDR3 bases are TGTGCCAGCAGTTACGTGACAACGGAGCAGTACTTC.